The 7 T cell receptor beta chains in this list originate from one sample, sequenced in a study of blood T cell repertoires in COVID-19 (dated by TCRdb to between 2020 and 2021). Library method: the immunoSEQ multiplex PCR assay. TCRdb limited this immuneACCESS table to in-frame rearrangements with V and J called. A share of clones is missing; checked studies link under half to unresolved V genes, and the rest is unexplained. The sample data list roughly 120,000 clones, and 82% of these were observed just once. The leading ten clones occupy roughly an eighth of the sample. Sequenced material: peripheral blood. Receptors were obtained from a human donor in a cohort sampled during active COVID-19.

J is TRBJ1-4 and V is TRBV7-9; 8 nucleotides match TRBD1. The germline V gene has CDR1 SEHNR and CDR2 FQNEAQ (reference sequence). Trimming took 3 bases from V and 4 from J; bases not matched to a gene: 4. This CDR3 is built from 15 residues. The CDR3 sequence is CASSLTGDDNEKLFF. The CDR3 DNA reads as TGTGCCAGCAGCTTGACAGGGGATGATAATGAAAAACTGTTTTTT.

The count of this clone is one. The chain carries TRBV28 and TRBJ1-6; D possibly corresponds to TRBD1 (5 bases). Germline assignment: CDR1 MDHEN and CDR2 SYDVKM. V was pared by 4 bases and J by 0 bases, with 13 bases between. This CDR3 region has 17 residues. This CDR3 is CASSSPGESSYNSPLHF. CDR3 nucleotides: TGTGCCAGCAGTTCGCCGGGGGAGAGCTCCTATAATTCACCCCTCCACTTT.

The gene calls are TRBV6-1 and TRBJ2-2; D may be TRBD1 (5 bases). Germline CDR1 is MNHNS and CDR2 is SASEGT. V was shortened by 2 bases and J by 4 bases, with 14 bases between the two germline ends. The CDR3 covers 16 residues. CDR3 sequence reads: CASSEWVGVGTGELFF. CDR3 in DNA: TGTGCCAGCAGTGAATGGGTAGGGGTTGGCACCGGGGAGCTGTTTTTT.

This clone was seen a single time. The chain couples TRBV5-1 to TRBJ2-5; 9 bases match TRBD2. The CDR3 has 14 amino acids. Germline V CDR1 and CDR2: SGHRS, YFSETQ. V lost 4 bases to trimming and J lost 1 base; unmatched junction nucleotides: 2. The CDR3 sequence: CASSLSGGQETQYF. DNA for the CDR3: TGCGCCAGCAGCCTTAGCGGGGGCCAAGAGACCCAGTACTTC. Full variable domain (outside the CDR3, taken from reference TRBV5-1 and TRBJ2-5): KAGVTQTPRYLIKTRGQQVTLSCSPISGHRSVSWYQQTPGQGLQFLFEYFSETQRNKGNFPGRFSGRQFSNSRSEMNVSTLELGDSALYLCASSLSGGQETQYFGPGTRLLVL.

The V call is TRBV27, the J call TRBJ1-4, with D possibly TRBD1 on 6 matching bases. The CDR3 runs 13 residues. Looked up from germline, CDR1 is MNHEY and CDR2 is SMNVEV (reference sequence). V was trimmed by 5 bases and J by 7 bases, leaving 11 bases between them. Here the CDR3 DNA reads TGTGCCAGCAGTGCCAGACAGGTTGAAAAACTGTTTTTT. This translates into CASSARQVEKLFF.

This clone was recorded at least ten times. The chain couples TRBV6-2 or TRBV6-3 to TRBJ2-2; possibly TRBD1 for D (6 bases). Germline V gene sequence: CDR1 MNHEY, CDR2 SVGEGT. CDR3 size: 14 residues. With 4 bases removed from V and 3 bases from J, the gap between germline ends came to 9 bases. CDR3: CASSSQGYTGELFF. CDR3 nucleotides: TGTGCCAGCAGTTCTCAGGGGTACACCGGGGAGCTGTTTTTT.

The chain employs TRBV2 and TRBJ1-4; the match to TRBD1 covers 10 bases. The CDR3 length is 14 residues. With 6 bases clipped from V and 8 bases from J, the junction kept 6 bases outside the gene matches. Germline CDR1 and CDR2: SNHLY and FYNNEI. CDR3 nucleotide sequence: TGTGCCAGCAGCCGGGACAGGGGCGTGGAAAAACTGTTTTTT. Translation gives CASSRDRGVEKLFF.